A single T cell receptor (beta chain) is shown here with its context. Focal radiation plus CTLA-4 blockade with ipilimumab was given to patients with chemo-refractory metastatic non-small-cell lung cancer. These data originate in a study of radiotherapy plus CTLA-4 blockade in lung cancer. Produced via immunoSEQ multiplex PCR; TCRdb's table is partial and in-frame only. This table holds some 40,000 clones, approximately 77% found once. This CDR3 is 12 amino acids long. The germline V gene encodes CDR1 SGHDT and CDR2 YYEEEE. Trimming shortened V by 2 bases and J by 3 bases, and 6 bases separated the two germline ends.

Sequenced here: peripheral blood, sampled from a patient treated with radiotherapy plus ipilimumab. This sequence joins TRBV5-6 and TRBJ2-7; D remains ambiguous. This clonotype originated in a human donor with non-small cell lung cancer whose response to radiotherapy plus ipilimumab could not be evaluated. The CDR3 sequence is CASSFRFYEQYF. The CDR3 bases are TGTGCCAGCAGCTTCAGATTCTACGAGCAGTACTTC.